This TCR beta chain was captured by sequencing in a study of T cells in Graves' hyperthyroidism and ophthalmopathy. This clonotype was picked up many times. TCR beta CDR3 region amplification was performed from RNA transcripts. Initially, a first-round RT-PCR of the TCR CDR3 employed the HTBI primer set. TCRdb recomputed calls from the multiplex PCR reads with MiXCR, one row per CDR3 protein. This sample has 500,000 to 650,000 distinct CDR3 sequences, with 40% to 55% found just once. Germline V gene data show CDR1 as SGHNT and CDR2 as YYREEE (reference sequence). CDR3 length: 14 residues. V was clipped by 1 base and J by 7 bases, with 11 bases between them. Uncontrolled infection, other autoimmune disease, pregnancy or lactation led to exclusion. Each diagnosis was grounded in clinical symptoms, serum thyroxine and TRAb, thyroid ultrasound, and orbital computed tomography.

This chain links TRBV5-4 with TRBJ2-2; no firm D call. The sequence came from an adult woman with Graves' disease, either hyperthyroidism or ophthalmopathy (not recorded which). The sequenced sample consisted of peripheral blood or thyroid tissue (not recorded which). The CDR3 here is CASSLKGHDGELFF. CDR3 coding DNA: TGTGCCAGCAGCTTGAAAGGGCACGACGGGGAGCTGTTTTTT.